The T cell receptor beta chain described here comes from a study of cytomegalovirus exposure and HLA in healthy donors (dated by TCRdb to between 2016 and 2019). About the investigation overall: According to an earlier analysis of several hundred of the donors, some 180 million T cells yielded some 120 million unique TCR beta sequences and roughly 280 Gb of sequence data. Rather than using new phenotypic data, the later analysis identified candidate immune exposures from TCR beta sequences and from how often those sequences occurred across donors. The study used immunosequencing to profile the T cell repertoires of more than 650 subjects and linked those repertoires to cytomegalovirus serostatus. HLA typing covered class I and class II loci at four-digit resolution. All discovery cohort repertoires had been generated on a single sequencing platform. Typing coverage varied by locus: roughly 629-630 donors for A, B, C, DRB1 and DQB1; some 520 for DQA1; around 610 for DPA1; roughly 450 for DPB1. An early release covering some 640 HLA-typed donors comprised approximately 290 gigabases of sequencing data and 65 million to 100 million unique TCR sequences. Among 300 to 500 genotyped donors of the cohort, an average of about 220,000 unique TCR beta nucleotide sequences was sequenced per donor, of which roughly 17% were non-productive. To predict cytomegalovirus infection status, the study brought together high-throughput TCR immunosequencing, statistical association of individual TCRs with disease status, and machine learning. Genome-wide SNP genotypes for about 55% of the roughly 670 donors were used in a later genetic analysis, which treated that subset as a discovery cohort. To study patterns of TCR occurrence, a later analysis re-analyzed previously published TCR beta repertoires from 600 to 750 donors and added high-resolution HLA genotyping. Donor age, sex, ethnicity and CMV serostatus were collected together with the repertoire data. The genetic ancestry cluster associated with self-reported Caucasian donors included over 65% of the 398 genotyped donors. The study aimed to test whether signatures of past pathogen exposure could be identified by cataloging public T cell receptors. An earlier analysis of more than 450 of the donors used high-throughput TCR beta sequencing to judge whether each TCR beta V gene segment behaved as functional or pseudogenic. Besides the first cohort of 666 subjects, a separate validation cohort made up of over 95 different subjects was used. Five DR-DQ haplotypes were treated as single units for association and clustering because of strong linkage in the cohort.

This clone was found a few times. The antigen this receptor binds is unknown. No clone much larger than this one lies a single base away; base qualities are absent. Findings and caveats that apply to the study as a whole: Cytomegalovirus status was reported to be diagnosed by the classifier with high specificity and sensitivity in both the original and validation cohorts. According to a later genetic analysis, donors in an Asian-associated ancestry cluster had fewer N-insertions in productive TCRs than the approximately 670-donor mean. Roughly uniform sequencing depth across donors was assumed in presence/absence analyses, although this assumption may not hold. A further reported finding was that TCR beta sequences accurately predicted the HLA-A and HLA-B alleles for most subjects in the first cohort. Because counts were too low, seventeen rarely observed V segments, including chromosome 9 orphons, were excluded from the earlier analysis of several hundred of the donors. Most CMV-associated TCR beta chains appeared to be HLA-restricted in a later analysis, and the HLA associations seemed to be driven largely by CMV exposure. Because HLA typing was unavailable for some donors at each locus, only the typed subset was used in association tests. According to a later analysis, TCR association rates differed among HLA loci, with DRB1 alleles showing the most associated TCRs and HLA-C alleles showing the fewest. Across donors, most TCR sequences were observed very rarely, whereas some public TCRs were present in many individuals. CMV serostatus was the only immune exposure information available for the cohort. A later analysis found that HLA-associated TCR beta chains were more clonally expanded and had lower generation probabilities than equally common non-associated chains. A later genetic analysis associated a missense DCLRE1C variant with V-gene and J-gene trimming of TCR beta chains, and an independent cohort replicated the association. The study gave a list of 150 to 200 TCR beta chains associated with cytomegalovirus. A cluster of highly shared sequence variants was judged likely to be a technical artifact of the sequencing pipeline. Some IMGT-functional V segments, including TRBV6-2 and TRBV6-3, could not be distinguished by the 87-base-pair reads and were therefore excluded. An earlier analysis of several hundred of the donors showed that most TCR beta V segments appeared in productive rearrangements either about 87% or about 30% of the time, which broadly matched IMGT annotations. A few of the identified cytomegalovirus-associated TCR beta chains were confirmed in vitro to be specific for cytomegalovirus antigens. This cohort had only TCR beta chains sequenced, and the lack of alpha or paired-chain data limited which features could be detected. When HLA alleles, especially DR and DQ, strongly co-occurred, attributing TCR associations to individual alleles was difficult. Linkage disequilibrium might explain the correlated functional status among segregating V segments, but an unknown experimental factor could not be ruled out. Several of the top co-occurrence clusters appeared to be linked to parvovirus B19, influenza, CMV and Epstein-Barr virus, according to a later analysis. The authors suggested that the approach could potentially be generalized to other disease states and immunological phenotypes. Specific HLA alleles were associated with over 15,000 TCR beta sequences at a false discovery rate of 0.05 in a later analysis.

The CDR3 has 14 amino acids, counting the end cysteine and phenylalanine. The kept DNA is CDR3 alone, 42 bases in frame from the first base. CDR1 and CDR2 (MNHEY, SMNVEV) derive from the germline V gene (reference sequence). Clipping removes 4 bases from V and 4 bases from J, with 3 as the unmatched junction base count. Library preparation employed the immunoSEQ multiplex PCR assay. For the multiplex PCR, a mixture combining 60 forward primers for TCR Vbeta segments and 13 reverse primers for TCR Jbeta segments was used. Amplification of the CDR3 region of rearranged TCR beta genes was performed with a multiplex PCR assay on genomic DNA. The Illumina HiSeq System was used to sequence the amplified TCR beta libraries as 87-base-pair reads. The study's own analysis went as follows. Across the 640 or so repertoires, a later analysis counted around 80 million unique TCR beta chains, roughly 11 million of which were shared by at least two donors. To remove PCR and sequencing errors, raw reads were error-corrected and collapsed into unique sequences using a nearest-neighbor algorithm that merged closely related sequences. CDR3 sequences were aligned to IMGT reference sequences to assign V, D and J gene segments. Each retained sequence needed at least a six-nucleotide match to both a V gene segment and a J gene segment. Rearrangements were classified as productive when the CDR3 lacked stop codons and remained in frame with V and J, and all other rearrangements were classified as non-productive. Following IMGT convention, CDR3 was defined as the stretch from the second conserved V-encoded cysteine to the conserved J-encoded phenylalanine. In an earlier analysis of 587 of the donors, sequences lacking an unambiguous match to a single V gene segment were excluded. An earlier analysis of several hundred of the donors called V segments functional above 56.7% productive rearrangements and segregating when the between-donor standard deviation exceeded 5%. To diagnose cytomegalovirus status from the catalog of TCR beta chain sequences, a statistical classification framework was built. In a later analysis, V and J genes were assigned by comparing TCR nucleotide sequences against IMGT/GENE-DB human TR gene sequences. A later analysis assigned CDR3 sequences and most-parsimonious VDJ recombination scenarios with the TCRdist pipeline. In a later analysis, each TCR beta chain was defined by its CDR3 amino acid sequence together with its V-gene family, and reads lacking a unique V-gene family were excluded. To address suspected cross-contamination and a sequencing artifact, a later analysis removed 592 highly shared, low-generation-probability nucleotide sequences. For each public chain, a later analysis derived a clonal expansion index from normalized ranks of inferred template counts within each repertoire. In a later analysis, generation probabilities were computed using a VDJ recombination model fitted to out-of-frame rearrangements, and the results were checked against IGoR. A later analysis scored TCR-TCR, TCR-HLA and TCR-CMV co-occurrence with hypergeometric tests, applying a repertoire-size bias correction to TCR pairs. A later analysis estimated false discovery rates by permuting HLA or CMV assignments 20 times. In a later analysis, co-occurring TCRs were grouped with DBSCAN, and TCRdist sequence similarity was added when clustering was performed within HLA-allele-positive subsets. Co-occurrence clustering excluded repertoires with fewer than 30,000 or more than 120,000 public chains, plus five with anomalous nucleotide sharing. In TCRdb, the immuneACCESS table is reduced to in-frame sequences with V and J assigned. These tables do not hold every clone; where another copy was compared, an unresolved V gene accounts for under half, and the others remain unexplained. V, J and clone size are taken as reported in that table, and D and trimming were inferred from the DNA itself. This sample comprises tens of thousands of clones, about 80% of them detected only once. The ten biggest clones cover approximately 1.5% of the sample.

The cohort was made up of under 800 healthy bone marrow donors. All cohort members were sampled while nominally healthy, although unrecorded immune exposures were likely present. CMV serostatus was positive for roughly 290 and negative for about 55% of the 666 cohort members, and was not recorded for this donor. Every donor gave a peripheral blood sample, and the peripheral blood mononuclear cells from that sample were used for TCR beta sequencing. The Qiagen DNeasy Blood Extraction Kit was used to extract genomic DNA from the blood cell samples. This TCR was recovered from a human donor in good health. The material sequenced was PBMCs. The chain was built from TRBV27 and TRBJ2-5, and TRBD1 matches 10 of the central bases. The nucleotides are TGTGCCAGCAGTTCTCGGACAGGGGGAGAGACCCAGTACTTC. This translates into CASSSRTGGETQYF.